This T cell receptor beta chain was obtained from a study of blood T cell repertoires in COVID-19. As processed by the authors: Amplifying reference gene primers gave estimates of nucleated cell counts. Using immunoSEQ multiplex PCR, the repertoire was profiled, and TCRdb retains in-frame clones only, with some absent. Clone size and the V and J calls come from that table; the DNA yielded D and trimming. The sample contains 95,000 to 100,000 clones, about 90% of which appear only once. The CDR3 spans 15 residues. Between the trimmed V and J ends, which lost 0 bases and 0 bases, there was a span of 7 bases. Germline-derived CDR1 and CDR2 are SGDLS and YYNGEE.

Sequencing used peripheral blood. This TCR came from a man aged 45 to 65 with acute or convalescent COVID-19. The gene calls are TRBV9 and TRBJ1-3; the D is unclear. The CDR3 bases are TGTGCCAGCAGCGTAGGTCCTTTCTCTGGAAACACCATATATTTT. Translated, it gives CASSVGPFSGNTIYF.